The T cell receptor (beta chain) described here comes from a study of T cells after yellow fever vaccination. In TCRdb, the 5' RACE reads were re-called with MiXCR into one record per CDR3 protein. The table lists tens of thousands of distinct CDR3 sequences, about 6.3% of them singletons. Whole-study results and caveats: The secondary response showed a weaker magnitude and a faster peak, day 5 versus 15.

Germline loops: CDR1 SGHRS, CDR2 YFSETQ. With 4 bases clipped from V and 1 base from J, the junction kept 5 bases outside the gene matches. CDR3 length equals 16 residues. This clonotype was seen at least ten times. The V call is TRBV5-1, the J call TRBJ2-2; 9 nucleotides match TRBD1. The sequence derives from a man aged 18 to 30 who received the YFV17D yellow fever vaccine. This specimen consisted of PBMCs, either bulk or a sorted T-cell subset (CD4+, CD8+, memory, or dextramer-sorted; not recorded which), obtained on the day of the first yellow fever vaccination. CDR3 nucleotide sequence: TGCGCCAGCAGCCCGGGGACAGGGTGGAACACCGGGGAGCTGTTTTTT. It specifies CASSPGTGWNTGELFF.